A single sample is the source of the 2 T cell receptor beta chains below, sequenced in a study of cytomegalovirus exposure and HLA in healthy donors. The method was immunoSEQ multiplex PCR; TCRdb's version includes in-frame clones alone and lacks a portion of them. The sample carries 75,000 to 90,000 clones, about 95% recorded once. The source material was PBMCs. The receptors derive from a man aged 18 to 35 in good health and CMV-seropositive.

The J gene is TRBJ2-7, the V gene TRBV6-1, with 7 bases identical to TRBD1. The CDR3 has 15 residues. Germline V CDR1 and CDR2: MNHNS, SASEGT. The V and J ends lost 8 bases and 6 bases, in that order; junction bases with no gene match: 16. CDR3 residues: CASLPGQVGLSEQYF. As DNA, the CDR3 is TGTGCCAGCCTCCCAGGACAGGTGGGGTTGAGCGAGCAGTACTTC.

The chain couples TRBV7-8 to TRBJ2-7, with 11 bases lining up with TRBD2. The CDR3 contains 15 residues. Per germline, CDR1 SGHVS and CDR2 FQNEAQ. Losses at the gene ends were 4 bases for V and 2 bases for J; bases not matched to a gene: 4. CDR3 protein: CASSYGTSGTYEQYF. The CDR3 DNA reads as TGTGCCAGCAGCTACGGGACTAGCGGAACCTACGAGCAGTACTTC.